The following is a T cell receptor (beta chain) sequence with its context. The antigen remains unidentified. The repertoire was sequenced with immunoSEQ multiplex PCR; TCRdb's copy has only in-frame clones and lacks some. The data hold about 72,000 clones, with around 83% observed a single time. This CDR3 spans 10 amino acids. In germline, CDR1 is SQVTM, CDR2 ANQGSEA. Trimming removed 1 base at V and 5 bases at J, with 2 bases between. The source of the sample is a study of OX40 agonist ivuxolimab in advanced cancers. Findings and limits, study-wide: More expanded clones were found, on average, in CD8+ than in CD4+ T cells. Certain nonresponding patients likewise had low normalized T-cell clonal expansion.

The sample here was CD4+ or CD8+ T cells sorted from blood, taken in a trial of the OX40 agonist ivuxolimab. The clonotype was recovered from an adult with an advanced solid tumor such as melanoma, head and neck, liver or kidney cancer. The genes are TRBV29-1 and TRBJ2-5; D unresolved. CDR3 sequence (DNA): TGCAGCGTTGAAGTGGAGACCCAGTACTTC. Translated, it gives CSVEVETQYF.